Included here is one T cell receptor (beta chain) sequence, with context. The target antigen is unknown. This record comes from a study of graft-versus-host responses after intestinal transplantation. Across the study: Each recipient received anti-thymocyte globulin induction, then tacrolimus and steroids for approximately three years.

General study points: HvG clone declines early post-transplant were associated with peak circulating GvH levels.

Using immunoSEQ multiplex PCR, the repertoire was profiled, and TCRdb retains in-frame clones only, with some absent. The table has about 70,000 clones, approximately 94% seen once. There are 18 residues in the CDR3. The sample was unstimulated CD8+ T cells sorted from spleen or lymph node cells, taken before intestinal transplant. V gene TRBV21-1 combines with J gene TRBJ2-7; TRBD2 is the table's D call and was not checked against the DNA. TRBV21-1 is flagged as a pseudogene. The receptor was derived from a human donor who received an intestinal transplant. The CDR3 loop is CASSFVGLAGVRPYEQYF. In nucleotides, the CDR3 is TGTGCCAGCAGCTTCGTAGGACTAGCGGGAGTTAGGCCCTACGAGCAGTACTTC.